This T cell receptor beta chain was sequenced during a study of human T cells and chemical hapten exposure. This clonotype was seen at least ten times. This CDR3 contains 13 residues. Trimming shortened V by 6 bases and J by 2 bases, and 10 bases separated the two germline ends. Germline V gives CDR1 MNHNY, CDR2 SVGAGI (reference sequence). TCRdb redid the calling of the RACE reads with MiXCR, one entry per CDR3 protein. Here the sample spans 65,000 to 100,000 distinct CDR3 sequences, more than 6.5% being singletons. Sample time point: patch test 2, 6 weeks after DPC sensitization. The treatment denotes: therapeutic diphenylcyclopropenone sensitization with weekly scalp DPC.

The chain couples TRBV6-6 to TRBJ1-2, with a tentative D call TRBD1 (6 bases). The sample in question was whole blood, obtained in connection with sensitization to the hapten diphenylcyclopropenone (DPC). This TCR was recovered from a woman younger than 45 with alopecia areata. Some clones in this sample may be carry-over from other donors' samples. In DNA form, the CDR3 reads TGTGCCAGCAGAAAACAGGGCAACTATGGCTACACCTTC. The encoded protein is CASRKQGNYGYTF.